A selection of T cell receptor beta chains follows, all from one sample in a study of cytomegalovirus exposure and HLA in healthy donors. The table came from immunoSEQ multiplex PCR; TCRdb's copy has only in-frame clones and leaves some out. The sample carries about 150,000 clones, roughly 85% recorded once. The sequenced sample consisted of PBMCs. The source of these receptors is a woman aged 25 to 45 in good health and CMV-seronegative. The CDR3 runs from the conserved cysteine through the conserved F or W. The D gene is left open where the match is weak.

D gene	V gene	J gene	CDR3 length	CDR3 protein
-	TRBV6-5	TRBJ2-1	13	CASSYSEEVEQFF
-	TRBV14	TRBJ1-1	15	CASSQAGGGNTEAFF
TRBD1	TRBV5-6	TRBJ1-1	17	CASSSRVLSQGGTEAFF
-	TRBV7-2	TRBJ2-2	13	CASSYRWTGELFF
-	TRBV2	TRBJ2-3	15	CASSSQGPRTDTQYF
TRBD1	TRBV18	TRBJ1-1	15	CASSPGTGSNTEAFF
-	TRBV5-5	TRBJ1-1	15	CASSFSGTTNTEAFF
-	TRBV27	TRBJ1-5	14	CASSFGASNQPQHF
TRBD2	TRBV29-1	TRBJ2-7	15	CSVEGLAESSYEQYF
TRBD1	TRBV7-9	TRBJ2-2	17	CASSTTLDRPNTGELFF
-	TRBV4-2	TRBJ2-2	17	CASSRTGGGGIPGELFF
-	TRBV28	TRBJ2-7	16	CASSPRLTGGSYEQYF
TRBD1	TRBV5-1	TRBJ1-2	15	CASSLHEGGGYGYTF
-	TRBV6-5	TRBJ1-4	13	CASTKEANEKLFF
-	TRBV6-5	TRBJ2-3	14	CASSYRPSTDTQYF
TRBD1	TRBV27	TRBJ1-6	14	CASSSWTGGSPLHF
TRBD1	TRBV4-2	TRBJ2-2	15	CASSPGTGNTGELFF
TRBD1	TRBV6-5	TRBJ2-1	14	CASSSLGTVNEQFF
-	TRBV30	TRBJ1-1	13	CAWSDGGNTEAFF
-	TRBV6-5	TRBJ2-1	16	CASSSLRQEPYNEQFF
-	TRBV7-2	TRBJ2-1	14	CASSFLAGLSEQFF
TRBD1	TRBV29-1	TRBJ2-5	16	CSVEVTGGQGAKTQYF
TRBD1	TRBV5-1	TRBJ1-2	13	CASSTQGRGGYTF
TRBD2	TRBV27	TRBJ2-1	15	CASSLLAGGANEQFF
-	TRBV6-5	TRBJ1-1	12	CASSGRGTEAFF
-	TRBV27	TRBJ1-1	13	CASSTTGYTEAFF
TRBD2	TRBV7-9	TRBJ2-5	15	CASSLARGGYETQYF
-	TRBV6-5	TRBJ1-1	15	CASSYVRTVNTEAFF